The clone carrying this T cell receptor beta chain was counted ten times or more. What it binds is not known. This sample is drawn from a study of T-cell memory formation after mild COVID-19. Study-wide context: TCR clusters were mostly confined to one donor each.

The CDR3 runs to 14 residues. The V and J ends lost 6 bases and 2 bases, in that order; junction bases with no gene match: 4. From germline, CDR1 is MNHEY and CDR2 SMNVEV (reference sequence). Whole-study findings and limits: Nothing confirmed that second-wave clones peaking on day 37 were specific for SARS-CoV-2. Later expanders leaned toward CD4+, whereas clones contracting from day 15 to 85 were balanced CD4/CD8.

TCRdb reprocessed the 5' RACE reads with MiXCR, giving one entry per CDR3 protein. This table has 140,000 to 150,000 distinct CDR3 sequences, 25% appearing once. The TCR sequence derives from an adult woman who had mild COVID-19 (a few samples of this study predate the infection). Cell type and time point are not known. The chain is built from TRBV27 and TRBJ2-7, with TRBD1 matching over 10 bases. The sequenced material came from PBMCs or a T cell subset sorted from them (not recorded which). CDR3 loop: CASSYGTGAYEQYF. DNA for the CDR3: TGTGCCAGCAGCTACGGGACAGGGGCCTACGAGCAGTACTTC.